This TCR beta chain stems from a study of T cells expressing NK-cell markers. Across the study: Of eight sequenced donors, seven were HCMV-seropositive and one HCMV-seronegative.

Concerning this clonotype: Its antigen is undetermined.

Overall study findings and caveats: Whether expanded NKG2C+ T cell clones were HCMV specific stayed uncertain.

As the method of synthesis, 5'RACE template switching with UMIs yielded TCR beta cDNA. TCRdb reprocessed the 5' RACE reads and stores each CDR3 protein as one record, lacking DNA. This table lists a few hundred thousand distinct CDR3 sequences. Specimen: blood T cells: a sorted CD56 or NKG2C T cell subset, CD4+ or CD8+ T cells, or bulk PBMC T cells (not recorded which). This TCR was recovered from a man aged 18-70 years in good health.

This CDR3 is CASSLPGQGLLDGYTF. V and J are TRBV28 and TRBJ1-2; TCRdb proposes TRBD1, but this gene call is untestable without DNA. The CDR3 extends over 16 amino acids. Looked up from germline, CDR1 is MDHEN and CDR2 is SYDVKM.